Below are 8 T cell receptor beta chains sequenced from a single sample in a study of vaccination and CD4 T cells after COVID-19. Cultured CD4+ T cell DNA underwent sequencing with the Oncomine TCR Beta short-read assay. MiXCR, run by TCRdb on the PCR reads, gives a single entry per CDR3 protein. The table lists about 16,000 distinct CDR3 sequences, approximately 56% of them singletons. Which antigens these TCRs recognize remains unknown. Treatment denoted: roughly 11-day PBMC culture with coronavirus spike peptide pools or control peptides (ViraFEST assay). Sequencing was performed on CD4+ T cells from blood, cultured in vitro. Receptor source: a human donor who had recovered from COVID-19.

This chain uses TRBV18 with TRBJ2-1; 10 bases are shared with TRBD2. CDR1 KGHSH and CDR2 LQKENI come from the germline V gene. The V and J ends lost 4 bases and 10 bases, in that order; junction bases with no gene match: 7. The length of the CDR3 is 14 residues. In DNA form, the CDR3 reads TGTGCCAGCTCACTGAGCGGGAGGGCCGGGGAGCAGTTCTTC. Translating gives CASSLSGRAGEQFF. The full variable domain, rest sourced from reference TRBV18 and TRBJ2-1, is NAGVMQNPRHLVRRRGQEARLRCSPMKGHSHVYWYRQLPEEGLKFMVYLQKENIIDESGMPKERFSAEFPKEGPSILRIQQVVRGDSAAYFCASSLSGRAGEQFFGPGTRLTVL.

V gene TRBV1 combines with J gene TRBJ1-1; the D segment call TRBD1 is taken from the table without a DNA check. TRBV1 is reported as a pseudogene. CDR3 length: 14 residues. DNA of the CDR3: TGCACCAGCAGCCAAGATTTGGACAGGACGGAAGCTTTCTTT. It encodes CTSSQDLDRTEAFF.

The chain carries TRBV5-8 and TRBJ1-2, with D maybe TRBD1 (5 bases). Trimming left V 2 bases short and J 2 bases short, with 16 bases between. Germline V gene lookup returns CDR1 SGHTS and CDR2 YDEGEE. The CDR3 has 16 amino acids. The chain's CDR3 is CASSLGGHRPNYGYTF. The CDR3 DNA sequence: TGTGCCAGCAGCTTAGGTGGACACCGGCCCAACTATGGCTACACCTTC. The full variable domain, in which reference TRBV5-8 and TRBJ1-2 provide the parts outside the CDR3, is EAGVTQSPTHLIKTRGQQATLRCSPISGHTSVYWYQQALGLGLQFLLWYDEGEERNRGNFPPRFSGRQFPNYSSELNVNALELEDSALYLCASSLGGHRPNYGYTFGSGTRLTVV.

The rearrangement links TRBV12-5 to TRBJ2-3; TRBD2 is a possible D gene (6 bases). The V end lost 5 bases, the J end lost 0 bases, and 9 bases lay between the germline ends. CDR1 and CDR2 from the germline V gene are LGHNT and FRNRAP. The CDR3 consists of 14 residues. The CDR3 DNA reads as TGTGCTAGTGGTACTGGGACTAGCACAGATACGCAGTATTTT. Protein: CASGTGTSTDTQYF. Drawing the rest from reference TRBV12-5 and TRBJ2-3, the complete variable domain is DARVTQTPRHKVTEMGQEVTMRCQPILGHNTVFWYRQTMMQGLELLAYFRNRAPLDDSGMPKDRFSAEMPDATLATLKIQPSEPRDSAVYFCASGTGTSTDTQYFGPGTRLTVL.

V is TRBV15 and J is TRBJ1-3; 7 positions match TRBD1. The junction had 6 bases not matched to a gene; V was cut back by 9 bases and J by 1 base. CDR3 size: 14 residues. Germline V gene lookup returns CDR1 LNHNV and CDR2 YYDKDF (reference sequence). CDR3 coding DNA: TGTGCCACGAAAGACAGGGTGTCTGGAAACACCATATATTTT. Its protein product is CATKDRVSGNTIYF.

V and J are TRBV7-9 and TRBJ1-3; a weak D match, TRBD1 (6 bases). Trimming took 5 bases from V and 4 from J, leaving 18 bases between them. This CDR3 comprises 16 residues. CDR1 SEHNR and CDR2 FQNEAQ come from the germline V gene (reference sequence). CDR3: CASSPPPRQAGNTIYF. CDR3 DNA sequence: TGTGCCAGCAGCCCCCCACCTCGACAGGCCGGAAACACCATATATTTT.

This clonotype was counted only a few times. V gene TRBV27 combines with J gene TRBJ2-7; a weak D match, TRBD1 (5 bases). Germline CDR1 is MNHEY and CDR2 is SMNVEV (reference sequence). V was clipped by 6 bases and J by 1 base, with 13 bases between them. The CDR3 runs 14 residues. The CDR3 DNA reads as TGTGCCAGCAGCCCCACAGCAGGGTCCTACGAGCAGTACTTC. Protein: CASSPTAGSYEQYF.

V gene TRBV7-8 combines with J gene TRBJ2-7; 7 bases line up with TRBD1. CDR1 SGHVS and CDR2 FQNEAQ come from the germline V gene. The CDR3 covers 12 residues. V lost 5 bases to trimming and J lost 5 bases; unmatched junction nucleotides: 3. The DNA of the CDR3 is TGTGCCAGCAGCGGGGACAGAGACGAGCAGTACTTC. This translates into CASSGDRDEQYF.